This entry lists 12 T cell receptor beta chains sequenced from one sample in a study of T-cell reconstitution after alpha-beta-depleted transplantation in children. Unique molecular identifiers tagged the TCRbeta library. In TCRdb, the PCR reads were re-called with MiXCR into one record per CDR3 protein. The sample consists of about 230,000 distinct CDR3 sequences, 9.7% of them appearing once. Sequenced material: PBMCs from the stem cell graft donor, taken from the stem cell graft. The receptors come from a human donor who donated a stem cell graft to a child with SCID.

This clonotype was seen repeatedly, ten times or more. J is TRBJ1-1 and V is TRBV5-1; TRBD1 is a possible D gene (6 bases). This CDR3 contains 14 residues. Germline V CDR1 and CDR2: SGHRS, YFSETQ. Deletions cut 1 base from V and 1 base from J, with 8 bases between. CDR3 sequence: CASSLQGRNTEAFF. CDR3 bases: TGCGCCAGCAGCTTGCAGGGGAGGAACACTGAAGCTTTCTTT.

In this sample, this clonotype turned up many times. This chain links TRBV12-3 or TRBV12-4 with TRBJ1-1, with D maybe TRBD1 (5 bases). V dropped 7 bases and J dropped 5 bases, with 23 bases sitting between them. This CDR3 has 16 amino acids. The CDR3: CASTPQTATWGTEAFF. As DNA, the CDR3 is TGTGCCAGCACCCCACAGACGGCGACCTGGGGGACTGAAGCTTTCTTT.

This clonotype has ten or more counts. The chain has TRBV7-8 and TRBJ2-5, with D maybe TRBD2 (6 bases). The V gene's germline CDR1 is SGHVS and CDR2 FQNEAQ. This CDR3 comprises 14 residues. Trimming removed 5 bases from V and 1 base from J, with 11 bases in between. In DNA, the CDR3 is TGTGCCAGCAGCCCAACTAGCATCCAAGAGACCCAGTACTTC. Its protein is CASSPTSIQETQYF.

This clonotype was recorded at least ten times. The rearrangement uses TRBV15 and TRBJ1-5; maybe TRBD1 (5 bases). This CDR3 is 14 amino acids long. The ends were cut back, 3 bases at V and 2 bases at J, with 8 bases in the middle. Germline CDR1 and CDR2: LNHNV and YYDKDF (reference sequence). CDR3 bases: TGTGCCACCAGCAGGCAGGGAGGCAATCAGCCCCAGCATTTT. The encoded protein is CATSRQGGNQPQHF.

In its sample, this clonotype was seen a few times. The rearrangement links TRBV30 to TRBJ2-1; 9 positions match TRBD2. Germline-derived CDR1 and CDR2 are GTSNPN and SVGIG (reference sequence). J lost 7 bases, V lost 0 bases, and 4 bases had no gene match. The CDR3 extends over 14 amino acids. In nucleotides, the CDR3 is TGTGCCTGGAGTGTGGGGCGGGGGGGTAATGAGCAGTTCTTC. Its translation is CAWSVGRGGNEQFF.

This clonotype showed up many times. The rearrangement links TRBV20-1 to TRBJ1-2; D perhaps matches TRBD1 (6 bases). Germline V gene lookup returns CDR1 DFQATT and CDR2 SNEGSKA (reference sequence). This CDR3 spans 15 amino acids. V shed 0 bases and J shed 4 bases, with 15 bases lying between them. CDR3 DNA: TGCAGTGCTAGAGATAAGAACAGGGTCGGCTATGGCTACACCTTC. This translates into CSARDKNRVGYGYTF.

This clonotype came up many times. The V gene is TRBV20-1, the J gene TRBJ2-2; D unclear. Germline CDR1 is DFQATT and CDR2 is SNEGSKA (reference sequence). V was clipped by 3 bases and J by 0 bases, with 5 bases between them. This CDR3 is 13 amino acids long. CDR3 protein: CSASHANTGELFF. The CDR3, as DNA: TGCAGTGCTAGCCACGCGAACACCGGGGAGCTGTTTTTT.

Many counts were recorded for this clonotype. V usage is TRBV12-3 or TRBV12-4 and J usage is TRBJ2-7; 7 bases fit TRBD2. The ends lost 6 bases at V and 4 bases at J; junction bases unmatched: 9. The length of the CDR3 is 14 residues. DNA for the CDR3: TGTGCCAGCAGCCCCGCCGGGGGGTCATACGAGCAGTACTTC. It yields the protein CASSPAGGSYEQYF.

This clonotype appeared many times. CDR3 nucleotides: TGTGCCAGCTCACCAGGGAGATGGACTGAAGCTTTCTTT. Translation: CASSPGRWTEAFF. This chain connects TRBV18 to TRBJ1-1, with D hard to call. CDR1 KGHSH and CDR2 LQKENI come from the germline V gene. The germline V and J ends were trimmed by 2 bases and 5 bases, with 9 bases remaining between them. The CDR3 contains 13 residues.

In this sample, this clonotype turned up many times. The rearrangement uses TRBV20-1 and TRBJ2-7, with 9 bases lining up with TRBD1. Germline CDR1 reads DFQATT; CDR2 reads SNEGSKA (reference sequence). The J segment lost 3 bases and the V segment lost 6 bases, leaving 9 bases of the junction unmatched. The CDR3 is 14 amino acids. CDR3 DNA sequence: TGCAGTGCGTACAGGGGGCGAGAATTCTACGAGCAGTACTTC. Residues: CSAYRGREFYEQYF.

This clonotype was counted a few times. This rearrangement joins TRBV7-8 to TRBJ2-1; 11 nucleotides line up with TRBD2. J was trimmed by 0 bases and V by 1 base; bases with no gene match: 8. Germline values: CDR1 SGHVS, CDR2 FQNEAQ. The CDR3 is made up of 19 amino acids. The CDR3 is CASSLGVAGGLSSYNEQFF. The CDR3 region has the DNA TGTGCCAGCAGCTTAGGGGTAGCGGGGGGGCTGAGCTCCTACAATGAGCAGTTCTTC.

This clonotype was detected many times. V usage is TRBV5-1 and J usage is TRBJ1-2; the D is unclear. The germline V gene encodes CDR1 SGHRS and CDR2 YFSETQ. The CDR3 loop spans 13 amino acids. V lost 4 bases, J lost 6 bases, and 13 bases lay in between. CDR3 nucleotide sequence: TGCGCCAGCAGCGATCGGACGAACGATGGCTACACCTTC. It yields the protein CASSDRTNDGYTF.